A selection of T cell receptor beta chains follows, all from one sample in a study of blood T cell repertoires in COVID-19. TCRdb's copy holds only in-frame clones and misses some; the assay was immunoSEQ multiplex PCR. The sample comprises approximately 100,000 clones, 84% of which are singletons, and about 6.6% rests with the top ten. The sequenced sample consisted of peripheral blood. These receptors came from a woman between 50 and 59 years old with acute or convalescent COVID-19. The CDR3 runs from the conserved cysteine through the conserved F or W. The D gene is left open where the match is weak. Clone sizes are given selectively: once, few, many, or a class where the clone is expanded.

d_call	v_call	clone_size	j_call	cdr3_aa	cdr3_nt
TRBD1	TRBV5-1	-	TRBJ1-2	CASSSGQGGSGYTF	TGCGCCAGCAGCTCCGGACAGGGAGGCTCTGGCTACACCTTC
-	TRBV24-1	-	TRBJ2-1	CAITLTSVGRESIAPNEQFF	TGTGCCATTACACTCACCAGCGTCGGTCGGGAGAGCATAGCCCCCAATGAGCAGTTCTTC
TRBD1	TRBV28	once	TRBJ1-2	CASSPGQGVSSWWGYTF	TGTGCCAGCAGTCCGGGACAGGGGGTCTCATCGTGGTGGGGCTACACCTTC
TRBD1	TRBV24-1	-	TRBJ1-2	CATSDSTGAWGYTF	TGTGCCACCAGTGACTCGACAGGGGCTTGGGGCTACACCTTC
-	TRBV7-9	-	TRBJ2-5	CASSLSRETQYF	TGTGCCAGCAGCTTGTCCCGGGAGACCCAGTACTTC
-	TRBV5-1	-	TRBJ1-1	CASSPGPGNGTEAFF	TGCGCCAGCAGCCCGGGCCCCGGGAACGGCACTGAAGCTTTCTTT
-	TRBV28	-	TRBJ2-7	CASSLSTLQGGEQYF	TGTGCCAGCAGTCTCTCTACCCTACAGGGGGGGGAGCAGTACTTC
TRBD1	TRBV5-4	-	TRBJ1-2	CASSSQGDYGYTF	TGTGCCAGCAGCTCCCAGGGGGACTATGGCTACACCTTC
-	TRBV5-6	-	TRBJ2-7	CASSLEGSSYEQYF	TGTGCCAGCAGCCTAGAGGGAAGCTCCTACGAGCAGTACTTC
-	TRBV7-8	-	TRBJ2-7	CASSLLNRGEQYF	TGTGCCAGCAGCTTACTTAACCGCGGCGAGCAGTACTTC
TRBD1	TRBV3-1/TRBV3-2	few	TRBJ1-5	CASSQVSGTAPQHF	TGTGCCAGCAGCCAAGTTAGCGGGACAGCGCCCCAGCATTTT
TRBD1	TRBV5-1	-	TRBJ1-1	CASSIQGAAEAFF	TGCGCCAGCAGCATACAGGGGGCGGCTGAAGCTTTCTTT
TRBD1	TRBV9	-	TRBJ1-2	CASTPVDRDRGNYGYTF	TGTGCCAGCACCCCAGTTGACCGGGACAGGGGAAACTATGGCTACACCTTC
-	TRBV19	once	TRBJ1-2	CASSIAQGSGGYTF	TGTGCCAGTAGTATAGCACAGGGAAGTGGCGGCTACACCTTC
-	TRBV9	-	TRBJ1-3	CASSVQGSPGNTIYF	TGTGCCAGCAGCGTCCAGGGATCACCTGGAAACACCATATATTTT
TRBD1	TRBV19	-	TRBJ1-2	CASSARDRGLDGYTF	TGTGCCAGTAGTGCCCGGGACAGGGGGCTGGATGGCTACACCTTC
-	TRBV30	-	TRBJ1-2	CAWTAPPGSIYGYTF	TGTGCCTGGACGGCCCCACCCGGGTCTATCTATGGCTACACCTTC
-	TRBV5-1	-	TRBJ1-1	CASSLGQRNEAFF	TGCGCCAGCAGCCTAGGACAGCGTAATGAAGCTTTCTTT
-	TRBV11-3	-	TRBJ1-1	CASSLDGGMNTEAFF	TGTGCCAGCAGCTTAGACGGGGGGATGAACACTGAAGCTTTCTTT
TRBD2	TRBV5-1	-	TRBJ2-1	CASSLSSGGAIYNEQFF	TGCGCCAGCAGCTTGAGTAGCGGGGGGGCCATTTACAATGAGCAGTTCTTC
-	TRBV14	-	TRBJ2-1	CASSPGGRRGDEQFF	TGTGCCAGCAGCCCAGGGGGGCGGCGAGGCGATGAGCAGTTCTTC
-	TRBV28	-	TRBJ1-2	CASSSRLYGYTF	TGTGCCAGCAGTTCCCGGTTGTATGGCTACACCTTC
TRBD1	TRBV19	-	TRBJ1-2	CASMTGGDGYTF	TGTGCCAGTATGACAGGGGGGGATGGCTACACCTTC
TRBD1	TRBV10-3	-	TRBJ1-3	CATTTGAGNTIYF	TGTGCCACGACCACAGGGGCTGGAAACACCATATATTTT
TRBD1	TRBV28	-	TRBJ1-1	CASSQGASGREEAFF	TGTGCCAGTTCTCAGGGGGCCTCAGGTCGGGAGGAAGCTTTCTTT
TRBD2	TRBV18	-	TRBJ2-7	CASSPTTSGGPYEQYF	TGTGCCAGCTCACCAACGACTAGCGGGGGCCCCTACGAGCAGTACTTC
-	TRBV5-5	-	TRBJ1-5	CASSFSPVTYSNQPQHF	TGTGCCAGCAGCTTTTCGCCCGTAACTTATAGCAATCAGCCCCAGCATTTT
TRBD1	TRBV7-9	once	TRBJ1-2	CASSLVPGGHYGYTF	TGTGCCAGCAGCTTAGTCCCAGGGGGCCACTATGGCTACACCTTC
-	TRBV9	-	TRBJ1-3	CASSVGNPGADTIYF	TGTGCCAGCAGCGTAGGTAACCCAGGGGCGGACACCATATATTTT
-	TRBV19	-	TRBJ1-1	CASSLWELNTEAFF	TGTGCCAGTAGTCTCTGGGAGCTGAACACTGAAGCTTTCTTT
TRBD1	TRBV12-5	once	TRBJ1-5	CASGQDRGYQPQHF	TGTGCTAGTGGTCAGGACAGGGGATATCAGCCCCAGCATTTT
-	TRBV6-1	-	TRBJ1-2	CASSETAPSVDIYGYTF	TGTGCCAGCAGTGAAACAGCTCCTTCCGTGGACATCTATGGCTACACCTTC
-	TRBV13	few	TRBJ1-1	CASRARGVGGAFF	TGTGCCAGCAGAGCCAGGGGAGTAGGGGGAGCTTTCTTT
-	TRBV30	-	TRBJ1-4	CAWSFRTASNEKLFF	TGTGCCTGGAGTTTTCGGACAGCCTCGAATGAAAAACTGTTTTTT
-	TRBV6-6	-	TRBJ1-2	CASRSGEANGYTF	TGTGCCAGCAGGTCCGGGGAGGCAAATGGCTACACCTTC
-	TRBV6-5	-	TRBJ1-5	CATKKDTYNQPQHF	TGTGCCACTAAAAAAGACACTTACAATCAGCCCCAGCATTTT
-	TRBV11-2	few	TRBJ1-5	CASSLGGGGNQPQHF	TGTGCCAGCAGCTTAGGGGGGGGTGGCAATCAGCCCCAGCATTTT
-	TRBV7-9	once	TRBJ1-2	CASSPASGIPYGYTF	TGTGCCAGCAGCCCCGCTTCCGGGATTCCCTATGGCTACACCTTC
-	TRBV9	-	TRBJ2-3	CASSAGGLTDTQYF	TGTGCCAGCAGCGCCGGGGGGCTCACAGATACGCAGTATTTT
-	TRBV18	-	TRBJ2-7	CASSPREGARYEQYF	TGTGCCAGCTCTCCCCGGGAGGGGGCTCGGTACGAGCAGTACTTC
-	TRBV12-3/TRBV12-4	once	TRBJ2-5	CASSLGLGETQYF	TGTGCCAGCAGTTTAGGTCTAGGAGAGACCCAGTACTTC
-	TRBV27	-	TRBJ1-2	CASGLRDIGYGYTF	TGTGCCAGCGGTTTAAGGGACATCGGCTATGGCTACACCTTC
-	TRBV20-1	-	TRBJ1-6	CSASRTVYSPLHF	TGCAGTGCTAGTCGGACAGTTTATTCACCCCTCCACTTT
-	TRBV28	-	TRBJ1-2	CASNFGHLVGYTF	TGTGCCAGCAATTTTGGACACCTAGTAGGCTACACCTTC
TRBD1	TRBV10-3	many	TRBJ2-7	CAISEGDSSYEQYF	TGTGCCATCAGTGAGGGGGACAGCTCCTACGAGCAGTACTTC
-	TRBV18	-	TRBJ1-2	CASSSGVQNTHNYGYTF	TGTGCCAGCTCATCGGGGGTGCAGAACACCCATAACTATGGCTACACCTTC
-	TRBV19	-	TRBJ1-1	CASSKGEPNTEAFF	TGTGCCAGTAGTAAGGGAGAACCGAACACTGAAGCTTTCTTT
-	TRBV28	-	TRBJ2-2	CASSLRMVGELFF	TGTGCCAGCAGTTTGCGTATGGTCGGGGAGCTGTTTTTT
TRBD1	TRBV19	-	TRBJ1-5	CASSITGGGQPQHF	TGTGCCAGTAGTATAACAGGGGGAGGCCAGCCCCAGCATTTT
TRBD1	TRBV18	-	TRBJ1-6	CASSPADRDNSPLHF	TGTGCCAGCTCACCGGCGGACAGGGATAATTCACCCCTCCACTTT
TRBD1	TRBV18	-	TRBJ1-6	CASSPKKGTGNSPLHF	TGTGCCAGCTCACCAAAGAAGGGGACAGGGAATTCACCCCTCCACTTT
-	TRBV7-9	-	TRBJ1-3	CASSSGTSGNTIYF	TGTGCCAGCAGCTCCGGGACAAGTGGAAACACCATATATTTT
-	TRBV27	-	TRBJ2-7	CASSLKRPTSYEQYF	TGTGCCAGCAGTTTAAAGCGGCCCACCTCCTACGAGCAGTACTTC